This T cell receptor (beta chain) was recovered during a study of shared clonotypes between healthy human individuals. Study-level points and caveats: Clonotype sharing among donors, it was expected, would be affected by sequencing depth.

Of note for this clone: No antigen is known for it.

A deep-level run was used for the assay. Libraries were prepared by immunoSEQ multiplex PCR; TCRdb keeps only in-frame clonotypes and omits some of them. The sample shows more than 2 million clones, 90% to 95% of them seen only once. The CDR3 is 13 amino acids. Trimming took off 6 bases at V and 1 base at J, with 9 bases between the two ends. Looked up from germline, CDR1 is SGHTA and CDR2 is FQGTGA. The receptor's source is a man aged 18 to 29 in good health. The material sequenced was naive CD4+ T cells sorted from blood. Subset given: CD45RA+ positively selected. The chain couples TRBV7-3 to TRBJ1-1; D unresolved. CDR3 residues: CASREQPNTEAFF. The CDR3 DNA reads as TGTGCCAGCAGGGAGCAGCCGAACACTGAAGCTTTCTTT.